The 31 T cell receptor beta chains presented below share a single source sample, sequenced in a study of a mutant IDH1 vaccine in newly diagnosed glioma. Their antigens remain unidentified. As for time point: week 47, end of study. Topical imiquimod was applied with each vaccine dose, which held 300 ug of mutant IDH1 20-mer peptide. The table came from immunoSEQ multiplex PCR; TCRdb's copy has only in-frame clones and leaves some out. The sample lists some 30,000 clones, 80% to 85% seen once, with around 28% in the top ten. The sample here was PBMCs, taken from a glioma patient whose treatment included an IDH1 peptide vaccine. Source of these receptors: a man younger than 40 with glioma.

V gene TRBV28 combines with J gene TRBJ2-1, with a possible D match to TRBD1 (7 bases). V lost 4 bases, J lost 5 bases, and 15 bases lay in between. Germline CDR1 and CDR2: MDHEN and SYDVKM. The CDR3 has 15 residues. The CDR3 region is CASSSTRGDNNEQFF. The CDR3 DNA reads TGTGCCAGCAGTTCCACCAGGGGGGATAACAATGAGCAGTTCTTC.

The rearrangement joins TRBV7-2 to TRBJ2-7; 9 bases align to TRBD2. After removal of 3 bases from V and 1 base from J, the junction contained 4 bases not matched to a gene. The germline CDR1 and CDR2 sequences are SGHTA and FQGNSA. The CDR3 covers 15 residues. The CDR3 loop is CASSLSSGASYEQYF. The CDR3 coding sequence is TGTGCCAGCAGCTTGTCTAGCGGGGCTTCCTACGAGCAGTACTTC.

The chain combines TRBV15 with TRBJ2-5, with D hard to call. Per the germline V gene, CDR1 is LNHNV and CDR2 is YYDKDF (reference sequence). With 0 bases removed from V and 5 bases from J, the gap between germline ends came to 10 bases. CDR3 length: 14 amino acids. The CDR3 region has the DNA TGTGCCACCAGCAGAGATATAACGTCCGAGACCCAGTACTTC. It yields the protein CATSRDITSETQYF.

The chain joins TRBV7-9 to TRBJ2-4, with 10 bases lining up with TRBD1. This CDR3 has 19 residues. Germline V gene lookup returns CDR1 SEHNR and CDR2 FQNEAQ (reference sequence). The junction had 12 bases not matched to a gene; V was cut back by 4 bases and J by 0 bases. Here the CDR3 reads CASSYEPGQGRVAKNIQYF. In DNA form, the CDR3 reads TGTGCCAGCAGCTACGAACCGGGACAGGGGAGGGTAGCCAAAAACATTCAGTACTTC.

The V call is TRBV2, the J call TRBJ1-3; D perhaps matches TRBD1 (6 bases). CDR1 and CDR2 from the germline V gene are SNHLY and FYNNEI. V was trimmed by 7 bases and J by 3 bases, leaving 13 bases between them. The CDR3 runs 14 residues. CDR3 residues: CASTGGESGNTIYF. Written as DNA, the CDR3 is TGTGCCAGCACGGGGGGCGAAAGTGGAAACACCATATATTTT.

The chain is built from TRBV10-3 and TRBJ2-2, with 7 bases lining up with TRBD1. The CDR3 length is 15 residues. Germline CDR1 and CDR2: ENHRY and SYGVKD. Trimming at V came to 6 bases and at J to 0 bases, leaving 4 bases not matched to a gene. The chain's CDR3 is CAIRRQGPNTGELFF. As DNA, the CDR3 is TGTGCCATCAGGAGACAGGGACCGAACACCGGGGAGCTGTTTTTT.

The gene calls are TRBV5-1 and TRBJ1-1, with D perhaps TRBD1 (6 bases). The CDR3 has 16 amino acids. The V gene lost 0 bases and the J gene lost 5 bases, with 17 bases spanning the gap. The V gene's germline CDR1 is SGHRS and CDR2 YFSETQ. The DNA of the CDR3 is TGCGCCAGCAGCTTGGGGACAGCCAGAACGGGGACTGAAGCTTTCTTT. It specifies CASSLGTARTGTEAFF.

This clone was counted a single time. The chain joins TRBV4-1 to TRBJ1-4; no definite D call. CDR1 MGHRA and CDR2 YSYEKL come from the germline V gene. The CDR3 has 14 residues. Trimming pared 2 bases from V and 0 bases from J, leaving 4 bases between. DNA of the CDR3: TGCGCCAGCAGCCAAATAACAACTAATGAAAAACTGTTTTTT. Protein product: CASSQITTNEKLFF.

The V and J genes are TRBV28 and TRBJ1-1; D is undetermined. The ends were cut back, 7 bases at V and 0 bases at J, with 6 bases in the middle. This CDR3 contains 12 residues. CDR1 and CDR2 (germline): MDHEN, SYDVKM. In DNA, the CDR3 is TGTGCCAGCATAGAGGTGAACACTGAAGCTTTCTTT. This sequence encodes CASIEVNTEAFF.

The chain recombines TRBV30 with TRBJ2-3; D gene ambiguous. CDR1 is GTSNPN and CDR2 is SVGIG in the germline V gene (reference sequence). The CDR3 contains 13 residues. Trimming removed 7 bases from V and 2 bases from J, with 13 bases in between. CDR3 nucleotide sequence: TGTGCCTCAACATGGTTAACCACAGATACGCAGTATTTT. Amino acids: CASTWLTTDTQYF.

The rearrangement joins TRBV7-9 to TRBJ1-3; 9 bases align to TRBD1. Germline lookup yields CDR1 SEHNR and CDR2 FQNEAQ (reference sequence). This CDR3 comprises 14 residues. The ends lost 1 base at V and 7 bases at J; junction bases unmatched: 2. Here the CDR3 reads CASSLEDRGNTIYF. Written as DNA, the CDR3 is TGTGCCAGCAGCTTAGAGGACAGGGGTAACACCATATATTTT.

V and J are TRBV27 and TRBJ2-5; 10 nucleotides align to TRBD1. The CDR3 is 18 residues long. Germline values: CDR1 MNHEY, CDR2 SMNVEV (reference sequence). V was clipped by 2 bases and J by 5 bases; unmatched bases: 14. CDR3 DNA sequence: TGTGCCAGCAGTTTAAGAGTGGCCGCGGGACAGGGGTGGGAGACCCAGTACTTC. Amino acids: CASSLRVAAGQGWETQYF.

The rearrangement links TRBV10-1 to TRBJ1-1; 7 bases match TRBD1. Trimming removed 2 bases from V and 2 bases from J; junction bases left unmatched: 5. Germline values: CDR1 WNHNN, CDR2 SYGVQD (reference sequence). The CDR3 consists of 15 residues. CDR3 coding DNA: TGCGCCAGCAGTGAGACCGGGACAGCTAACACTGAAGCTTTCTTT. It translates to CASSETGTANTEAFF.

The V gene is TRBV4-1, the J gene TRBJ1-5, with TRBD1 matching 8 bases. This CDR3 spans 17 amino acids. With 0 bases clipped from V and 4 bases from J, the junction kept 8 bases outside the gene matches. Germline lookup yields CDR1 MGHRA and CDR2 YSYEKL. The CDR3 DNA sequence: TGCGCCAGCAGCCAAGAGGCCCTCGGACAGGGTAATCAGCCCCAGCATTTT. This codes for CASSQEALGQGNQPQHF.

The J gene is TRBJ1-1, the V gene TRBV5-1; TRBD1 matches 8 bases. V lost 0 bases, J lost 6 bases, and 10 bases stayed unmatched. Germline V gene sequence: CDR1 SGHRS, CDR2 YFSETQ. The CDR3 sequence is 16 residues long. The CDR3 spells CASSLGAADRDAEAFF. DNA for the CDR3: TGCGCCAGCAGCTTGGGAGCCGCGGACAGGGACGCTGAAGCTTTCTTT.

The V call is TRBV5-1, the J call TRBJ1-2; TRBD1 might be the D (6 bases). CDR1 and CDR2 from the germline V gene are SGHRS and YFSETQ. This CDR3 is 16 amino acids long. V was trimmed by 0 bases and J by 8 bases, leaving 20 bases between them. CDR3 region: CASSLGGAGTTGGYTF. In DNA, the CDR3 is TGCGCCAGCAGCTTGGGTGGGGCCGGGACGACAGGAGGCTACACCTTC.

The V gene is TRBV2, the J gene TRBJ2-7; D remains ambiguous. Germline V gives CDR1 SNHLY, CDR2 FYNNEI. This CDR3 spans 11 amino acids. Trimming left V 4 bases short and J 6 bases short, with 7 bases between. The CDR3 protein is CASSGDSEQYF. In DNA, the CDR3 is TGTGCCAGCAGTGGGGATTCCGAGCAGTACTTC. The whole variable domain, remainder taken from reference TRBV2 and TRBJ2-7, is EPEVTQTPSHQVTQMGQEVILRCVPISNHLYFYWYRQILGQKVEFLVSFYNNEISEKSEIFDDQFSVERPDGSNFTLKIRSTKLEDSAMYFCASSGDSEQYFGPGTRLTVT.

This clone was counted once. The chain carries TRBV18 and TRBJ1-1, with D possibly TRBD1 on 6 matching bases. Trimming pared 5 bases from V and 8 bases from J, leaving 15 bases between. The V gene's germline CDR1 is KGHSH and CDR2 LQKENI. This CDR3 comprises 13 residues. The CDR3 DNA follows: TGTGCCAGCTCAGTAGGGGGGGATGCCGAAGCTTTCTTT. Translating gives CASSVGGDAEAFF.

This clone was seen more than once but under ten times. This rearrangement joins TRBV19 to TRBJ2-3, with 11 bases identical to TRBD2. This CDR3 contains 15 residues. V dropped 4 bases and J dropped 4; count of bases not matched to a gene: 4. Germline V gene sequence: CDR1 LNHDA, CDR2 SQIVND (reference sequence). For the CDR3, the DNA is TGTGCCAGTAGTAATAGCGGGGGGGCCTCAGATACGCAGTATTTT. Protein product: CASSNSGGASDTQYF.

The rearrangement links TRBV6-4 to TRBJ1-4, with 7 bases lining up with TRBD1. CDR3 size: 15 residues. Germline V gives CDR1 MRHNA, CDR2 SNTAGT. With 6 bases clipped from V and 6 bases from J, the junction kept 10 bases outside the gene matches. CDR3 nucleotide sequence: TGTGCCAGCAGACGCTACTCCGGGACAGATGAAAAACTGTTTTTT. It encodes CASRRYSGTDEKLFF.

The chain employs TRBV9 and TRBJ2-5; no clear D. Germline loops: CDR1 SGDLS, CDR2 YYNGEE. V dropped 1 base and J dropped 2 bases, with 15 bases sitting between them. The CDR3 consists of 16 residues. For the CDR3, the DNA is TGTGCCAGCAGCGTATGGGCTGATGGACCTCAAGAGACCCAGTACTTC. The encoded protein is CASSVWADGPQETQYF.

The chain recombines TRBV7-2 with TRBJ1-2, with D perhaps TRBD1 (6 bases). The germline V gene has CDR1 SGHTA and CDR2 FQGNSA. V lost 5 bases and J lost 10, with 23 bases in between. There are 15 residues in the CDR3. CDR3 sequence reads: CASSQGPGRVSYYTF. The CDR3 bases are TGTGCCAGCAGCCAGGGGCCAGGGAGGGTTAGCTACTACACCTTC.

This clone was seen only once. The gene calls are TRBV4-1 and TRBJ1-3; D is possibly TRBD1 (6 bases). The germline gives CDR1 MGHRA, CDR2 YSYEKL. The CDR3 is made up of 16 amino acids. Trimming stripped 4 bases from V and 0 bases from J, with 13 bases between. CDR3 nucleotide sequence: TGCGCCAGCAGCCCAGGGGTGGGGGACTCTGGAAACACCATATATTTT. This translates into CASSPGVGDSGNTIYF.

This clone was recorded only once. This chain links TRBV6-1 with TRBJ2-5; D remains unclear. This CDR3 region has 15 residues. Germline V CDR1 and CDR2: MNHNS, SASEGT. The V end was cut by 4 bases, the J end by 0 bases, with 12 bases between. CDR3 residues: CASSVFVTNQETQYF. For the CDR3, the DNA is TGTGCCAGCAGTGTCTTTGTGACGAACCAAGAGACCCAGTACTTC.

A single count supports this clone. The rearrangement uses TRBV4-1 and TRBJ2-2; 16 nucleotides agree with TRBD2. The CDR3 spans 18 residues. CDR1 and CDR2 from the germline V gene are MGHRA and YSYEKL. Losses at the gene ends were 4 bases for V and 5 bases for J; bases not matched to a gene: 7. The CDR3, as DNA: TGCGCCAGCAGCCGAGGGACTAGCGGGAGGGGGAATACCGGGGAGCTGTTTTTT. The encoded protein is CASSRGTSGRGNTGELFF.

The genes are TRBV11-3 and TRBJ1-1, with 7 bases matching TRBD1. CDR3 length equals 12 residues. CDR1 is SGHNT, CDR2 YENEEA, per germline. After removal of 5 bases from V and 6 bases from J, the junction contained 3 bases not matched to a gene. Written as DNA, the CDR3 is TGTGCCAGCAGCCCAGGGGGACCTGAAGCTTTCTTT. Its protein product is CASSPGGPEAFF.

The rearrangement joins TRBV19 to TRBJ2-7; D may be TRBD2 (6 bases). CDR1 and CDR2 from the germline V gene are LNHDA and SQIVND (reference sequence). V lost 3 bases and J 0 bases, leaving 9 bases between the germline ends. This CDR3 region has 14 residues. CDR3 protein: CASSIDGSSYEQYF. CDR3 DNA: TGTGCCAGTAGTATTGACGGGAGCTCCTACGAGCAGTACTTC. Looking up the rest from reference TRBV19 and TRBJ2-7 gives the full variable domain: DGGITQSPKYLFRKEGQNVTLSCEQNLNHDAMYWYRQDPGQGLRLIYYSQIVNDFQKGDIAEGYSVSREKKESFPLTVTSAQKNPTAFYLCASSIDGSSYEQYFGPGTRLTVT.

The chain joins TRBV19 to TRBJ1-4; weak D call: TRBD1 (6 bases). This CDR3 region has 14 residues. Trimming took off 8 bases at V and 2 bases at J, with 12 bases between the two ends. Germline lookup yields CDR1 LNHDA and CDR2 SQIVND (reference sequence). The CDR3 here is CASRRDMTNEKLFF. The CDR3 coding sequence is TGTGCCAGTCGGCGGGACATGACTAATGAAAAACTGTTTTTT.

The chain links TRBV19 to TRBJ2-7; the match to TRBD2 covers 8 bases. CDR3 size: 13 residues. V lost 5 bases, J lost 4 bases, and 4 bases stayed unmatched. Per the germline V gene, CDR1 is LNHDA and CDR2 is SQIVND (reference sequence). The CDR3 is CASSGASGYEQYF. CDR3 DNA sequence: TGTGCCAGTAGTGGGGCTAGCGGGTACGAGCAGTACTTC.

The V call is TRBV30, the J call TRBJ1-3; D unclear. V was cut by 0 bases and J by 4 bases, with 10 bases left in between. The CDR3 has 14 amino acids. Germline CDR1 and CDR2: GTSNPN and SVGIG (reference sequence). The CDR3 bases are TGTGCCTGGAGTGTTTCGGGGTCCGGAAACACCATATATTTT. Its protein is CAWSVSGSGNTIYF.

For this clone: One end of the junction fails to match germline, which may point to a read error. CDR3 DNA sequence: TGTGCCAGCAGCATAGCGGGGGGGTTAAGCACCGGGGAGCTGTTTTTT. It yields the protein CASSIAGGLSTGELFF. This rearrangement joins TRBV7-2 to TRBJ2-2, with 11 bases fitting TRBD2. CDR3 length: 16 residues. Germline CDR1 reads SGHTA; CDR2 reads FQGNSA.